The 21 T cell receptor beta chains in this list originate from one sample, sequenced in a study of T-cell reconstitution after alpha-beta-depleted transplantation in children. Preparation of the TCRbeta library was carried out with unique molecular identifiers. TCRdb itself ran the PCR reads through MiXCR, one entry per CDR3 protein. This sample has about 420,000 distinct CDR3 sequences, with under 20% found just once. The sample consisted of PBMCs, mostly from graft donor cells, taken 360 days after TCRalphabeta/CD19-depleted stem cell transplant. The receptors derive from a boy under three years old who had a stem cell transplant for Wiskott-Aldrich syndrome, so the T cells may come from the graft donor.

The chain has TRBV6-1 and TRBJ2-7, with a tentative D call TRBD2 (5 bases). Germline values: CDR1 MNHNS, CDR2 SASEGT. V gave up 5 bases and J gave up 0 bases, with 17 bases separating them. The CDR3 runs 16 residues. The CDR3 DNA reads TGTGCCAGCAGTCCCGGGGAGACGGTGGGCTCCTACGAGCAGTACTTC. Amino acids: CASSPGETVGSYEQYF.

The V call is TRBV12-3 or TRBV12-4, the J call TRBJ2-2; D could derive from TRBD1 or TRBD2 (6 bases each). Trimming stripped 3 bases from V and 3 bases from J, with 11 bases between. The CDR3 has 15 residues. CDR3 coding DNA: TGTGCCAGCAGTTTCGGGGGCTTCTACACCGGGGAGCTGTTTTTT. Its protein is CASSFGGFYTGELFF.

V and J are TRBV12-3 or TRBV12-4 and TRBJ2-7, with 8 bases fitting TRBD2. The CDR3 extends over 15 amino acids. V was clipped by 7 bases and J by 3 bases; unmatched bases: 11. The CDR3 spells CASKPGGGRSYEQYF. The CDR3 nucleotides are TGTGCCAGCAAGCCGGGAGGGGGGCGAAGCTACGAGCAGTACTTC.

This clonotype was seen a few times. The chain has TRBV11-2 and TRBJ2-2; 9 nucleotides match TRBD1. The germline V gene encodes CDR1 SGHAT and CDR2 FQNNGV. V was clipped by 3 bases and J by 4 bases; unmatched bases: 6. This CDR3 comprises 16 residues. The CDR3 DNA sequence: TGTGCCAGCAGCTTGTATGGGACAGGGATCACCGGGGAGCTGTTTTTT. Protein: CASSLYGTGITGELFF.

In this sample, this clonotype turned up a few times. The chain links TRBV24-1 to TRBJ2-3; 7 bases line up with TRBD2. This CDR3 contains 15 residues. Germline loops: CDR1 KGHDR, CDR2 SFDVKD. Germline trimming cut 8 bases from V and 0 bases from J; bases unmatched to any gene: 7. The CDR3 DNA reads as TGTGCCACCATGGGGAGGGGCGTGAGCACAGATACGCAGTATTTT. It encodes CATMGRGVSTDTQYF.

The genes are TRBV5-1 and TRBJ2-7; 14 positions match TRBD2. The CDR3 loop spans 15 amino acids. Per germline, CDR1 SGHRS and CDR2 YFSETQ. Trimming removed 1 base from V and 9 bases from J; junction bases left unmatched: 6. The CDR3 reads CASSLSGLAGERQYF. CDR3 DNA: TGCGCCAGCAGCTTGTCGGGACTAGCGGGGGAGAGGCAGTACTTC.

The rearrangement joins TRBV9 to TRBJ2-1, with TRBD2 matching over 13 bases. V lost 4 bases, J lost 9 bases, and 10 bases stayed unmatched. The germline gives CDR1 SGDLS, CDR2 YYNGEE. The CDR3 length is 16 residues. CDR3 residues: CASSPQGLAGVGEQFF. CDR3 nucleotides: TGTGCCAGCAGCCCCCAAGGACTAGCGGGAGTCGGTGAGCAGTTCTTC.

The chain employs TRBV3-1 and TRBJ2-2, with 9 bases matching TRBD2. The germline V gene has CDR1 LGHDT and CDR2 YNNKEL (reference sequence). CDR3 size: 15 residues. V lost 6 bases to trimming and J lost 1 base; unmatched junction nucleotides: 3. The CDR3 sequence is CASSKLAGNTGELFF. The CDR3, as DNA: TGTGCCAGCAGTAAACTAGCGGGGAACACCGGGGAGCTGTTTTTT.

This clonotype came up many times. The J gene is TRBJ1-2, the V gene TRBV5-6, with TRBD1 matching over 8 bases. CDR3 length equals 15 residues. CDR1 and CDR2 (germline): SGHDT, YYEEEE. V lost 1 base and J lost 3; bases outside the gene matches: 5. CDR3 sequence reads: CASSLQGAGDYGYTF. CDR3 coding DNA: TGTGCCAGCAGCTTGCAGGGGGCAGGCGACTATGGCTACACCTTC.

This clonotype was seen more than once but under ten times. The chain employs TRBV28 and TRBJ2-5; 11 bases agree with TRBD2. The CDR3 consists of 17 residues. V shed 6 bases and J 10 bases; nucleotides not matched to a gene: 19. CDR1 is MDHEN, CDR2 SYDVKM, per germline. Here the CDR3 DNA reads TGTGCCAGCAGACCCCTAGCGGGAGGTTTCCCCAAAGGAGACCAGTACTTC. Amino acid sequence: CASRPLAGGFPKGDQYF.

DNA for the CDR3: TGTGCCAGCCGGCCCTCGAACACCGGGGAGCTGTTTTTT. This codes for CASRPSNTGELFF. This sequence joins TRBV2 and TRBJ2-2, with D unclear. CDR1 is SNHLY and CDR2 is FYNNEI in the germline V gene. Between the trimmed V and J ends, which lost 8 bases and 0 bases, there was a span of 7 bases. The CDR3 sequence is 13 residues long.

This clonotype was observed a few times. CDR3 DNA sequence: TGTGCCAGCACCGCACGACTAGCGGTCTTCAATGAGCAGTTCTTC. The encoded protein is CASTARLAVFNEQFF. The rearrangement uses TRBV12-3 or TRBV12-4 and TRBJ2-1; 9 positions match TRBD2. After removal of 7 bases from V and 6 bases from J, the junction contained 10 bases not matched to a gene. CDR3 length equals 15 residues.

This clonotype occurred a few times. The chain recombines TRBV20-1 with TRBJ1-5, with D possibly TRBD1 on 5 matching bases. Germline-derived CDR1 and CDR2 are DFQATT and SNEGSKA (reference sequence). This CDR3 is 15 amino acids long. V was cut by 3 bases and J by 1 base, with 13 bases left in between. CDR3 protein: CSASFPGGSNQPQHF. DNA of the CDR3: TGCAGTGCTAGTTTCCCTGGGGGAAGCAATCAGCCCCAGCATTTT.

The V call is TRBV7-2, the J call TRBJ2-5; D possibly uses TRBD1 or TRBD2 (5 bases each). Germline-derived CDR1 and CDR2 are SGHTA and FQGNSA. The CDR3 consists of 15 residues. Deletions cut 0 bases from V and 5 bases from J, with 13 bases between. Written as DNA, the CDR3 is TGTGCCAGCAGCTTAGCGTGGAGGCAGGGCGAGACCCAGTACTTC. This gives the protein CASSLAWRQGETQYF.

This clonotype was seen a single time. The DNA for the CDR3 is TGTGCCAGTAGTATCCACAGGTTGGAGACCCAGTACTTC. It specifies CASSIHRLETQYF. The J gene is TRBJ2-5, the V gene TRBV19, with D possibly being TRBD1 (5 bases). The CDR3 runs to 13 residues. Germline CDR1 LNHDA, CDR2 SQIVND (reference sequence). Trimming removed 3 bases at V and 5 bases at J, with 10 bases between. The variable domain in full, with the rest retrieved from reference TRBV19 and TRBJ2-5, is DGGITQSPKYLFRKEGQNVTLSCEQNLNHDAMYWYRQDPGQGLRLIYYSQIVNDFQKGDIAEGYSVSREKKESFPLTVTSAQKNPTAFYLCASSIHRLETQYFGPGTRLLVL.

This clonotype was seen only a few times. J is TRBJ2-6 and V is TRBV4-2; 10 nucleotides match TRBD1. J gave up 2 bases and V 3 bases, and 7 bases lay outside the gene matches. CDR1 LGHNA and CDR2 YNFKEQ come from the germline V gene. This CDR3 is 18 amino acids long. The CDR3 sequence: CASSQIRQGAPGANVLTF. CDR3 nucleotide sequence: TGTGCCAGCAGCCAGATACGACAGGGGGCGCCTGGGGCCAACGTCCTGACTTTC.

This clonotype has only a few counts. The V gene is TRBV20-1, the J gene TRBJ1-1; possibly TRBD1 for D (6 bases). Germline V lookup: CDR1 DFQATT, CDR2 SNEGSKA (reference sequence). The CDR3 has 19 amino acids. Trimming took off 3 bases at V and 0 bases at J, with 26 bases between the two ends. This CDR3 reads CSASDPSQGVAAMNTEAFF. The CDR3 nucleotides read TGCAGTGCTAGCGACCCATCACAGGGTGTAGCGGCCATGAACACTGAAGCTTTCTTT.

This clonotype was observed a handful of times. The chain has TRBV3-1 and TRBJ2-1, with a tentative D call TRBD1 (6 bases). Germline V gives CDR1 LGHDT, CDR2 YNNKEL (reference sequence). V was cut by 5 bases and J by 4 bases, with 18 bases left in between. The CDR3 runs to 16 residues. The CDR3 bases are TGTGCCAGCAGCGTTAACCCGGGACACGTTTACAATGAGCAGTTCTTC. Its translation is CASSVNPGHVYNEQFF.

J is TRBJ2-7 and V is TRBV7-2; 7 bases map to TRBD1. J gave up 1 base and V 8 bases, and 5 bases lay outside the gene matches. CDR1 SGHTA and CDR2 FQGNSA come from the germline V gene. The CDR3 has 13 residues. The CDR3 DNA is TGTGCCAGCGGCCGACAGGGTTCCTACGAGCAGTACTTC. Translation: CASGRQGSYEQYF.

This chain uses TRBV15 with TRBJ1-5, with D unclear. The CDR3 consists of 17 residues. V was clipped by 4 bases and J by 4 bases, with 20 bases between them. Germline values: CDR1 LNHNV, CDR2 YYDKDF (reference sequence). In DNA form, the CDR3 reads TGTGCCACCAGCATCCTGTGGAGGGTAGAAGGGAATCAGCCCCAGCATTTT. This codes for CATSILWRVEGNQPQHF. The variable domain in full, with the rest retrieved from reference TRBV15 and TRBJ1-5, is DAMVIQNPRYQVTQFGKPVTLSCSQTLNHNVMYWYQQKSSQAPKLLFHYYDKDFNNEADTPDNFQSRRPNTSFCFLDIRSPGLGDTAMYLCATSILWRVEGNQPQHFGDGTRLSIL.

This clonotype was picked up one time. The V and J genes are TRBV15 and TRBJ2-3; D gene uncertain. This CDR3 region has 15 residues. Trimming removed 0 bases at V and 0 bases at J, with 7 bases between. Germline V gene lookup returns CDR1 LNHNV and CDR2 YYDKDF (reference sequence). The CDR3 region is CATSRDPGSTDTQYF. The CDR3 DNA reads as TGTGCCACCAGCAGAGATCCCGGTAGCACAGATACGCAGTATTTT.